Listed here are 9 T cell receptor beta chains from one sample, sequenced in a study of early T cells in non-severe SARS-CoV-2 infection. Each CDR3 protein is one row after TCRdb ran MiXCR on the 5' RACE reads. The sample holds some 70,000 distinct CDR3 sequences, 9.1% seen once. The specimen was whole blood. Every receptor here comes from an adult who was a healthcare worker with PCR-confirmed SARS-CoV-2 infection or an uninfected control (not recorded which).

In this sample, this clonotype turned up a few times. The genes are TRBV10-3 and TRBJ2-7, with TRBD1 identical over 7 bases. Trimming took 7 bases from V and 0 from J; bases not matched to a gene: 6. The CDR3 covers 14 residues. Germline CDR1 is ENHRY and CDR2 is SYGVKD. CDR3 nucleotide sequence: TGTGCCATCAACCCGGGACAGAACTCCTACGAGCAGTACTTC. Its protein is CAINPGQNSYEQYF.

This clonotype has a handful of counts. V and J are TRBV27 and TRBJ2-3, with 9 nucleotides matching TRBD2. CDR1 MNHEY and CDR2 SMNVEV come from the germline V gene (reference sequence). This CDR3 has 18 amino acids. V gave up 5 bases and J gave up 6 bases; unmatched junction bases: 18. The CDR3 region has the DNA TGTGCCAGCAGTCGCCGGTACCAACTAGCGGGTGGGGCGGATACGCAGTATTTT. Its protein is CASSRRYQLAGGADTQYF.

The chain recombines TRBV6-2 or TRBV6-3 with TRBJ2-5; 11 bases are a match to TRBD1. CDR1 and CDR2 from the germline V gene are MNHEY and SVGEGT. This CDR3 has 14 amino acids. J gave up 4 bases and V 6 bases, and 4 bases lay outside the gene matches. The CDR3 here is CASRIGTGGETQYF. The CDR3 DNA follows: TGTGCCAGCAGAATAGGGACAGGGGGAGAGACCCAGTACTTC.

The rearrangement uses TRBV6-1 and TRBJ2-7; D not certain. The CDR3 spans 14 residues. The germline V gene encodes CDR1 MNHNS and CDR2 SASEGT. Deletions cut 3 bases from V and 1 base from J, with 10 bases between. The CDR3 coding sequence is TGTGCCAGCAGTGAGGTGGTCAGGTCCTACGAGCAGTACTTC. It codes for CASSEVVRSYEQYF.

This chain connects TRBV5-1 to TRBJ2-7, with 11 bases that match TRBD1. This CDR3 contains 14 residues. The germline gives CDR1 SGHRS, CDR2 YFSETQ. After removal of 4 bases from V and 9 bases from J, the junction contained 9 bases not matched to a gene. CDR3 bases: TGCGCCAGCAGCACCGGGACAGGGGGAATTGCGCAGTACTTC. Its translation: CASSTGTGGIAQYF. Filled out from reference TRBV5-1 and TRBJ2-7, the complete variable domain reads KAGVTQTPRYLIKTRGQQVTLSCSPISGHRSVSWYQQTPGQGLQFLFEYFSETQRNKGNFPGRFSGRQFSNSRSEMNVSTLELGDSALYLCASSTGTGGIAQYFGPGTRLTVT.

This clonotype was recorded a few times. V and J are TRBV29-1 and TRBJ2-1, with a tentative D call TRBD1 (5 bases). The CDR3 is 11 amino acids. V was shortened by 2 bases and J by 8 bases, with 7 bases between the two germline ends. Per germline, CDR1 SQVTM and CDR2 ANQGSEA. CDR3 coding DNA: TGCAGCGTTGAAAGGGGCGATGAGCAGTTCTTC. It codes for CSVERGDEQFF.

The V call is TRBV3-1, the J call TRBJ2-3; 7 nucleotides match TRBD2. Germline loops: CDR1 LGHDT, CDR2 YNNKEL (reference sequence). The CDR3 sequence is 18 residues long. The trim removed 0 bases at V and 0 bases at J, leaving 9 bases unmatched. CDR3 in amino acids: CASSQEPLGGRSTDTQYF. DNA of the CDR3: TGTGCCAGCAGCCAAGAACCCTTGGGGGGGAGAAGCACAGATACGCAGTATTTT.

V and J are TRBV7-9 and TRBJ2-1; 8 bases are a match to TRBD2. Trimming removed 3 bases from V and 5 bases from J; junction bases left unmatched: 6. There are 15 residues in the CDR3. Germline CDR1 SEHNR, CDR2 FQNEAQ (reference sequence). In DNA, the CDR3 is TGTGCCAGCAGCTTTAGCGGGACTTTTGACAATGAGCAGTTCTTC. It translates to CASSFSGTFDNEQFF.

This clonotype was picked up many times. The J gene is TRBJ2-3, the V gene TRBV12-3 or TRBV12-4; D tentatively reads TRBD1 or TRBD2 (6 bases each). V was cut by 3 bases and J by 5 bases, with 15 bases left in between. The CDR3 consists of 15 residues. The CDR3 is CASSFRQGRRDTQYF. Written as DNA, the CDR3 is TGTGCCAGCAGTTTTCGGCAGGGGAGGAGAGATACGCAGTATTTT.